These T cell receptor beta chains were read from a single sample in a study of CD8 T cells in ankylosing spondylitis. In TCRdb, the 5' RACE reads were re-called with MiXCR into one record per CDR3 protein. In the table there are 500,000 or so distinct CDR3 sequences, about 5.2% of which are singletons. Material: blood, either unsorted or a sorted T cell fraction (not recorded which). The receptor source for this set is a male donor with ankylosing spondylitis. The CDR3 runs from the conserved cysteine through the conserved F or W.

j_call	v_call	cdr3_aa
TRBJ1-1	TRBV20-1	CSARDDRHEAFF
TRBJ2-7	TRBV11-2	CASSSGLAGIYEQYF
TRBJ2-2	TRBV12-3/TRBV12-4	CASSRRDVAGELFF
TRBJ2-1	TRBV6-5	CASSYYVSSYNEQFF
TRBJ2-1	TRBV30	CAWSVGSGVYNEQFF
TRBJ1-4	TRBV7-9	CASSLDWAAGKLFF
TRBJ2-1	TRBV5-1	CASSLGGGSPYNEQFF
TRBJ1-5	TRBV7-9	CASSLGGPRNQPQHF
TRBJ1-1	TRBV5-1	CASSYLQGGTEAFF
TRBJ2-1	TRBV18	CASSPNVDGEQFF
TRBJ2-5	TRBV10-3	CAISDRGETQYF
TRBJ1-1	TRBV27	CASKLGQMNTEAFF
TRBJ2-7	TRBV4-1	CASSQDEGRDRGSYEQYF
TRBJ1-2	TRBV10-3	CAISQGPRSGYTF
TRBJ2-5	TRBV25-1	CASDAWDRGPQETQYF
TRBJ2-7	TRBV4-3	CASSQGVGSSGYEQYF
TRBJ2-2	TRBV20-1	CSARPSGSNTGELFF
TRBJ2-3	TRBV29-1	CSVDSGPLTDTQYF
TRBJ1-1	TRBV12-3/TRBV12-4	CASSLDRSEAFF
TRBJ1-2	TRBV5-1	CASSFDRRGYTF
TRBJ1-2	TRBV28	CASSRTRTGVYGYTF
TRBJ2-3	TRBV5-1	CASSHSGTSTDTQYF
TRBJ2-2	TRBV24-1	CATRGRTGELFF
TRBJ2-5	TRBV29-1	CSGGRAQETQYF
TRBJ1-2	TRBV4-1	CASSQEGQGVLSPGYTF
TRBJ1-1	TRBV5-1	CASSLEQGTEAFF
TRBJ1-2	TRBV20-1	CSSSNRGGYYGYTF
TRBJ2-7	TRBV7-2	CASSFAGLEAYEQYF
TRBJ1-1	TRBV28	CASSLWAAMNTEAFF
TRBJ2-1	TRBV20-1	CSASLGTSGPNEQFF
TRBJ2-4	TRBV15	CATSRDMAGGNIQYF
TRBJ1-2	TRBV12-3/TRBV12-4	CAVQAYPNYGYTF
TRBJ1-3	TRBV3-1	CTSISTVGHVSGNTIYF
TRBJ2-7	TRBV20-1	CCARFTSSGSYRHEQYF